Listed here are 9 T cell receptor beta chains from one sample, sequenced in a study of blood T cell repertoires in COVID-19. Here immunoSEQ multiplex PCR was the method, and the copy in TCRdb shows in-frame clones only, minus some. This sample yields roughly 110,000 clones, of which more than 70% are seen a single time; over 4% belongs to the top ten. The sample was peripheral blood. The receptors derive from a man between 65 and 85 years old with acute or convalescent COVID-19.

The chain joins TRBV19 to TRBJ1-4; tentatively, D is TRBD1 (5 bases). Germline V gene lookup returns CDR1 LNHDA and CDR2 SQIVND (reference sequence). The germline V and J ends were trimmed by 6 bases and 0 bases, with 20 bases remaining between them. This CDR3 comprises 18 residues. Here the CDR3 DNA reads TGTGCCAGTAGAGATACGTTAGGGGCCCTTGCAACTAATGAAAAACTGTTTTTT. Its translation is CASRDTLGALATNEKLFF.

Written as DNA, the CDR3 is TGTGCCAGCAGTTATAGCGGGGGAAGCACAGATACGCAGTATTTT. It translates to CASSYSGGSTDTQYF. V usage is TRBV6-2 or TRBV6-3 and J usage is TRBJ2-3; 9 bases map to TRBD2. The length of the CDR3 is 15 residues. The germline CDR1 and CDR2 sequences are MNHEY and SVGEGT. Trimming cost V 3 bases and J 0 bases; bases outside gene matches: 1.

The V call is TRBV7-8, the J call TRBJ1-5, with D possibly matching TRBD1 (6 bases). The CDR3 has 13 amino acids. Germline V gene sequence: CDR1 SGHVS, CDR2 FQNEAQ. Trimming shortened V by 7 bases and J by 8 bases, and 15 bases separated the two germline ends. The CDR3 here is CASNRGAEEPQHF. CDR3 coding DNA: TGTGCCAGCAACCGGGGGGCCGAGGAGCCCCAGCATTTT.

This clone was recorded a few times. The chain carries TRBV21-1 and TRBJ2-5; the table's D gene call, TRBD1, was not cross checked with the DNA. TRBV21-1 has pseudogene status. The CDR3 has 11 amino acids. The CDR3 nucleotides are TGTGCCAGCAGCACCTCAGGGACCCAGTACTTC. Protein sequence: CASSTSGTQYF.

The V call is TRBV6-6, the J call TRBJ1-1; 9 bases match TRBD1. Germline V gene sequence: CDR1 MNHNY, CDR2 SVGAGI (reference sequence). The V and J ends lost 0 bases and 7 bases, in that order; junction bases with no gene match: 6. The CDR3 length is 15 residues. The CDR3: CASSYSLTGGSEAFF. The CDR3 bases are TGTGCCAGCAGTTACTCCCTTACAGGGGGCAGTGAAGCTTTCTTT.

The V call is TRBV18, the J call TRBJ1-5; D perhaps matches TRBD1 (6 bases). Germline V gene sequence: CDR1 KGHSH, CDR2 LQKENI. V lost 4 bases, J lost 0 bases, and 10 bases lay in between. CDR3 length: 15 amino acids. CDR3: CASSLAQGSNQPQHF. In DNA form, the CDR3 reads TGTGCCAGCTCACTCGCACAGGGTAGCAATCAGCCCCAGCATTTT.

The genes are TRBV7-3 and TRBJ2-3; 9 bases match TRBD2. Germline V CDR1 and CDR2: SGHTA, FQGTGA. V lost 8 bases, J lost 4 bases, and 10 bases stayed unmatched. CDR3 size: 15 residues. CDR3 residues: CASGQRGGAPDTQYF. CDR3 sequence (DNA): TGTGCCAGCGGCCAGCGCGGGGGGGCACCAGATACGCAGTATTTT.

The genes are TRBV5-4 and TRBJ2-5, with 10 nucleotides matching TRBD2. The CDR3 sequence is 16 residues long. Losses at the gene ends were 4 bases for V and 3 bases for J; bases not matched to a gene: 9. Germline values: CDR1 SGHNT, CDR2 YYREEE (reference sequence). The CDR3 region has the DNA TGTGCCAGCAGCCAACTTAGCGGGGGGCCAGAAGAGACCCAGTACTTC. Encoded protein: CASSQLSGGPEETQYF.

The chain employs TRBV18 and TRBJ2-1, with a tentative D call TRBD1 (5 bases). This CDR3 has 13 residues. Germline V gives CDR1 KGHSH, CDR2 LQKENI. With 7 bases removed from V and 5 bases from J, the gap between germline ends came to 12 bases. The CDR3 DNA reads as TGTGCCAGCTTGCCAGGGCTAGACAATGAGCAGTTCTTC. Its translation is CASLPGLDNEQFF.